Shown below are 20 T cell receptor beta chains from a single sample sequenced in a study of shared clonotypes between healthy human individuals (dated by TCRdb to the early 2020s). Preparation of the library involved the immunoSEQ multiplex PCR assay. TCRdb retrieved this table from immuneACCESS and kept in-frame rearrangements only. Not all clones are present; in checked studies, unresolved V genes account for under half, and no reason is known for the remainder. Counted in this sample were hundreds of thousands of clones; about 74% of them appeared once. The ten top clones hold 1.5% to 2% of the sample. Sequences were obtained from memory CD4+ T cells sorted from blood. Per the publication, the cell subset or site label means: CD45RA-negative fraction. The receptors stem from a woman aged 30 to 39 in good health.

This clone showed up just a few times. The rearrangement joins TRBV19 to TRBJ2-3; D gene unclear. This CDR3 is 14 amino acids long. V was pared by 5 bases and J by 2 bases, with 11 bases between. From germline, CDR1 is LNHDA and CDR2 SQIVND (reference sequence). The CDR3, as DNA: TGTGCCAGTAGTCTCCAGAGCATCACAGATACGCAGTATTTT. Translating it yields CASSLQSITDTQYF.

The V and J genes are TRBV7-3 and TRBJ2-1; D not certain. V lost 2 bases and J lost 2, with 10 bases in between. CDR3 length equals 15 residues. Germline CDR1 SGHTA, CDR2 FQGTGA. The chain's CDR3 is CASSLGRFPYNEQFF. The CDR3 DNA reads TGTGCCAGCAGCTTAGGACGGTTTCCCTACAATGAGCAGTTCTTC.

The chain uses TRBV28 and TRBJ2-7, with D possibly being TRBD2 (5 bases). Germline CDR1 and CDR2: MDHEN and SYDVKM. The CDR3 is 14 amino acids. V was trimmed by 3 bases and J by 2 bases, leaving 11 bases between them. CDR3 sequence: CASSLRGLTYEQYF. The CDR3 DNA reads TGTGCCAGCAGTTTGAGAGGGCTAACCTACGAGCAGTACTTC.

The rearrangement joins TRBV27 to TRBJ2-7; 8 nucleotides agree with TRBD2. The V and J ends lost 9 bases and 4 bases, in that order; junction bases with no gene match: 11. This CDR3 region has 14 residues. The germline CDR1 and CDR2 sequences are MNHEY and SMNVEV (reference sequence). The CDR3 nucleotides are TGTGCCAGTACTCCGCTAGCGGGCCATTACGAGCAGTACTTC. It encodes CASTPLAGHYEQYF.

This rearrangement joins TRBV7-3 to TRBJ1-2, with 9 bases matching TRBD1. CDR1 SGHTA and CDR2 FQGTGA come from the germline V gene. The V segment lost 3 bases and the J segment 4 bases; nucleotides outside the gene matches: 9. The CDR3 runs to 16 residues. Here the CDR3 reads CASSLASQGARYGYTF. CDR3 in DNA: TGTGCCAGCAGCTTGGCCTCACAGGGGGCGCGCTATGGCTACACCTTC. The full variable domain, rest sourced from reference TRBV7-3 and TRBJ1-2, is GAGVSQTPSNKVTEKGKYVELRCDPISGHTALYWYRQSLGQGPEFLIYFQGTGAADDSGLPNDRFFAVRPEGSVSTLKIQRTERGDSAVYLCASSLASQGARYGYTFGSGTRLTVV.

The chain uses TRBV28 and TRBJ2-7, with TRBD1 matching 7 bases. Germline values: CDR1 MDHEN, CDR2 SYDVKM. This CDR3 comprises 16 residues. J was trimmed by 1 base and V by 2 bases; bases with no gene match: 8. CDR3 region: CASSLPQGVISYEQYF. DNA for the CDR3: TGTGCCAGCAGTTTACCGCAGGGGGTAATTTCCTACGAGCAGTACTTC.

This clone showed up just a few times. The chain couples TRBV6-5 to TRBJ1-4; D remains unclear. Germline-derived CDR1 and CDR2 are MNHEY and SVGAGI. The V and J ends lost 10 bases and 8 bases respectively, with 20 bases between them. The CDR3 covers 14 residues. The chain's CDR3 is CATARNSEGEKLFF. As DNA, the CDR3 is TGTGCCACCGCCCGCAATAGTGAAGGGGAAAAACTGTTTTTT.

The chain couples TRBV10-3 to TRBJ1-5; weak D call: TRBD1 (5 bases). This CDR3 contains 15 residues. V was clipped by 2 bases and J by 1 base, with 9 bases between them. Germline CDR1 ENHRY, CDR2 SYGVKD. The CDR3: CAISEGGDSNQPQHF. In DNA, the CDR3 is TGTGCCATCAGTGAGGGAGGGGACAGCAATCAGCCCCAGCATTTT.

This clone was recorded a few times. This chain connects TRBV4-2 to TRBJ2-3, with 7 positions matching TRBD2. The CDR3 totals 20 residues. V lost 1 base to trimming and J lost 0 bases; unmatched junction nucleotides: 16. CDR1 and CDR2 (germline): LGHNA, YNFKEQ. The CDR3 bases are TGTGCCAGCAGCCAAGTAGATGGCCCCCCTAGCGGCACTAGCACAGATACGCAGTATTTT. Translation: CASSQVDGPPSGTSTDTQYF.

This rearrangement joins TRBV6-1 to TRBJ1-5; TRBD1 matches 7 bases. The CDR3 totals 13 residues. Trimming took 8 bases from V and 2 from J; bases not matched to a gene: 3. CDR1 MNHNS and CDR2 SASEGT come from the germline V gene. The CDR3 nucleotides are TGTGCCAGCCTTGGGACAGGCAATCAGCCCCAGCATTTT. Encoded protein: CASLGTGNQPQHF.

Here the CDR3 reads CASSLRQGNEQYF. The CDR3 nucleotides read TGTGCCAGCAGTCTTCGTCAGGGGAACGAGCAGTACTTC. The chain combines TRBV7-2 with TRBJ2-7; possibly TRBD1 for D (6 bases). This CDR3 has 13 amino acids. V shed 6 bases and J shed 5 bases, with 14 bases lying between them. In germline, CDR1 is SGHTA, CDR2 FQGNSA.

This rearrangement joins TRBV4-1 to TRBJ2-5, with unresolved D. TRBJ2-7 matches the DNA end more closely, so the J call is doubtful. The CDR3 is made up of 14 amino acids. The germline V gene has CDR1 MGHRA and CDR2 YSYEKL. The CDR3 DNA follows: TGCGCCAGCAGCCAAGATCAGTCCTCCTACGAGCAGTACTTC. Translation gives CASSQDQSSYEQYF.

V and J are TRBV14 and TRBJ1-1, with D uncertain. Deletions cut 1 base from V and 4 bases from J, with 4 bases between. This CDR3 has 12 residues. The V gene's germline CDR1 is SGHDN and CDR2 FVKESK. The CDR3 DNA follows: TGTGCCAGCAGCCAAGGGGGCACTGAAGCTTTCTTT. This gives the protein CASSQGGTEAFF. The whole variable domain, filled in from reference TRBV14 and TRBJ1-1, reads EAGVTQFPSHSVIEKGQTVTLRCDPISGHDNLYWYRRVMGKEIKFLLHFVKESKQDESGMPNNRFLAERTGGTYSTLKVQPAELEDSGVYFCASSQGGTEAFFGQGTRLTVV.

This clone was seen ten or more times. The J gene is TRBJ1-1, the V gene TRBV7-2; D is perhaps TRBD1 (5 bases). The CDR3 length is 15 residues. CDR1 SGHTA and CDR2 FQGNSA come from the germline V gene. The V gene lost 4 bases and the J gene lost 0 bases, with 12 bases spanning the gap. CDR3 DNA sequence: TGTGCCAGCAGCTCCGGGGGGGGAGTGAACACTGAAGCTTTCTTT. Amino acids: CASSSGGGVNTEAFF.

The CDR3 region has the DNA TGTGCCAGTAGTATGGAGGTCAGTCAGCAGCCCCAGCATTTT. Its translation is CASSMEVSQQPQHF. The V call is TRBV19, the J call TRBJ1-5; D not resolved. V was pared by 3 bases and J by 7 bases, with 13 bases between. CDR1 and CDR2 from the germline V gene are LNHDA and SQIVND (reference sequence). This CDR3 region has 14 residues. Supplemented by reference TRBV19 and TRBJ1-5, the full variable domain reads DGGITQSPKYLFRKEGQNVTLSCEQNLNHDAMYWYRQDPGQGLRLIYYSQIVNDFQKGDIAEGYSVSREKKESFPLTVTSAQKNPTAFYLCASSMEVSQQPQHFGDGTRLSIL.

The DNA of the CDR3 is TGTGCCAGCAGCTTCGGCGGGAGGGACCAAGAGACCCAGTACTTC. Encoded protein: CASSFGGRDQETQYF. The V call is TRBV11-2, the J call TRBJ2-5, with 9 bases matching TRBD2. V was pared by 3 bases and J by 0 bases, with 2 bases of the junction left unmatched. Germline values: CDR1 SGHAT, CDR2 FQNNGV. The CDR3 length is 15 residues.

The J gene is TRBJ2-3, the V gene TRBV7-7, with TRBD1 matching over 7 bases. The CDR3 has 13 residues. J was trimmed by 5 bases and V by 5 bases; bases with no gene match: 4. CDR1 is SSHAT and CDR2 is FNYEAQ in the germline V gene (reference sequence). The chain's CDR3 is CASSPNRGDTQYF. CDR3 bases: TGTGCCAGCAGCCCAAACAGGGGAGATACGCAGTATTTT.

This clone has a count of ten or more. V is TRBV11-2 and J is TRBJ2-7; D gene ambiguous. This CDR3 comprises 15 residues. With 5 bases removed from V and 0 bases from J, the gap between germline ends came to 14 bases. Germline V gene sequence: CDR1 SGHAT, CDR2 FQNNGV. The CDR3 DNA is TGTGCCAGCAGCCCCCTGACCGTTAGCTCCTACGAGCAGTACTTC. Residues: CASSPLTVSSYEQYF.

The chain couples TRBV28 to TRBJ2-5, with 8 bases fitting TRBD1. The CDR3 runs to 13 residues. CDR1 is MDHEN and CDR2 is SYDVKM in the germline V gene. The CDR3 DNA follows: TGTGCAACAGCAGGGGGCGCGGAAGAGACCCAGTACTTC. This codes for CATAGGAEETQYF.

DNA of the CDR3: TGCGCCAGCAGCTCCCGGAGCGGAAGGAGCACAGATACGCAGTATTTT. As protein: CASSSRSGRSTDTQYF. This chain joins TRBV5-1 and TRBJ2-3; D perhaps matches TRBD2 (5 bases). The CDR3 loop spans 16 amino acids. Per the germline V gene, CDR1 is SGHRS and CDR2 is YFSETQ. Between the trimmed V and J ends, which lost 3 bases and 0 bases, there was a span of 14 bases.